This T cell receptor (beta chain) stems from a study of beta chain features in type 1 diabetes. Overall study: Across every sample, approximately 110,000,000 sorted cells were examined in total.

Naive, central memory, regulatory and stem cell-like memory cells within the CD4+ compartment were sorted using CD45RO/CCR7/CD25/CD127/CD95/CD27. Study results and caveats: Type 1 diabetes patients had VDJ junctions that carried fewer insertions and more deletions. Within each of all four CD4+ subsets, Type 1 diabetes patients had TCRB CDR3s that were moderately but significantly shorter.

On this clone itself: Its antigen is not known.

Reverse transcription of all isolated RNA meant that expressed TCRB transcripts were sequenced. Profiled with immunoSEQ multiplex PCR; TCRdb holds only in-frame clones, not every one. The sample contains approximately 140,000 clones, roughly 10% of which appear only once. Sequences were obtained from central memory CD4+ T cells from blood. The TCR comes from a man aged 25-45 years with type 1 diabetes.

In nucleotides, the CDR3 is TGTGCCAGCAGTTTAATGGGGGGGCTCGGCTATGGCTACACCTTC. Its translation: CASSLMGGLGYGYTF. The chain has TRBV28 and TRBJ1-2; D is possibly TRBD1 (6 bases). The CDR3 loop spans 15 amino acids. Trimming removed 2 bases from V and 4 bases from J, with 14 bases in between. Germline assignment: CDR1 MDHEN and CDR2 SYDVKM.